A selection of T cell receptor beta chains follows, all from one sample in a study of T cells in Graves' hyperthyroidism and ophthalmopathy. TCRdb called the multiplex PCR reads again in MiXCR, with one record for every CDR3 protein. The repertoire holds hundreds of thousands of distinct CDR3 sequences, with around 38% as singletons. Sequencing was performed on blood. The receptor source for this set is a man aged 18-30 years with Graves' hyperthyroidism. CDR3s include the opening cysteine and the closing phenylalanine or tryptophan. D genes are given only for firm matches. Clone size, where shown, is once, few, many, or a class for clones that have expanded.

clone size | D gene | J gene | V gene | CDR3 protein | CDR3 DNA
- | - | TRBJ1-4 | TRBV7-2 | CASSPEGLDEKLFF | TGTGCCAGCAGCCCCGAGGGTCTGGATGAAAAACTGTTTTTT
- | TRBD2 | TRBJ2-5 | TRBV7-3 | CASSSLLAGGQETQYF | TGTGCCAGCAGCTCCCTACTAGCGGGGGGGCAAGAGACCCAGTACTTC
few | TRBD1 | TRBJ2-7 | TRBV2 | CASSEVSGQGVYEQYF | TGTGCCAGCAGTGAAGTTAGTGGACAGGGGGTCTACGAGCAGTACTTC
many | - | TRBJ2-7 | TRBV20-1 | CSARRRSGAEQYF | TGCAGTGCTAGAAGGCGCTCCGGAGCCGAGCAGTACTTC
- | - | TRBJ1-1 | TRBV10-3 | CAISPPGVAFF | TGTGCCATCAGTCCCCCGGGGGTCGCTTTCTTT
many | - | TRBJ2-5 | TRBV29-1 | CSVVWGIRETQYF | TGCAGCGTTGTTTGGGGGATACGAGAGACCCAGTACTTC
- | TRBD1 | TRBJ1-5 | TRBV20-1 | CSARGGTGVSNQPQHF | TGCAGTGCCCGGGGGGGGACAGGGGTGAGCAATCAGCCCCAGCATTTT
- | - | TRBJ1-4 | TRBV3-1 | CASSQAAEKLFF | TGTGCCAGCAGCCAAGCCGCCGAAAAACTGTTTTTT
- | TRBD2 | TRBJ2-7 | TRBV7-8 | CASSYSSGGNEQYF | TGTGCCAGCAGCTATTCTAGCGGGGGGAACGAGCAGTACTTC
- | TRBD1 | TRBJ1-2 | TRBV29-1 | CSLGQTGYGYTF | TGCAGCTTAGGACAGACAGGGTATGGCTACACCTTC
- | TRBD1 | TRBJ1-4 | TRBV20-1 | CSARGQGVSDEKLFF | TGCAGTGCTAGGGGGCAGGGGGTCTCGGATGAAAAACTGTTTTTT
few | - | TRBJ2-2 | TRBV7-9 | CASSLDGWRELFF | TGTGCCAGCAGCTTAGACGGTTGGCGGGAGCTGTTTTTT
- | - | TRBJ1-6 | TRBV25-1 | CASSYNRGTAWNSPLHF | TGTGCCAGCAGTTACAACCGGGGCACAGCCTGGAATTCACCCCTCCACTTT
- | - | TRBJ1-1 | TRBV2 | CASGPQGGNTEAFF | TGTGCCAGCGGTCCACAGGGAGGGAACACTGAAGCTTTCTTT
many | - | TRBJ2-6 | TRBV4-2 | CASSQDTKTEVLTF | TGTGCCAGCAGCCAAGATACGAAAACTGAAGTCCTGACTTTC